These 17 T cell receptor beta chains came from one sample sequenced in a study of preoperative IRX-2 immunotherapy in early breast cancer (dated by TCRdb to between 2018 and 2021). The treatment or condition tag for this specimen amounts to: preoperative locoregional IRX-2 cytokine immunotherapy. The library relied on the immunoSEQ multiplex PCR assay. TCRdb retrieved this table from immuneACCESS and kept in-frame rearrangements only. Not all clones are present; in checked studies, unresolved V genes account for under half, and no reason is known for the remainder. For this sample the table gives 20,000 to 30,000 clones, of which 78% were detected only once. 2.2% of the sample rests with the top ten. Sequencing used lymph node tissue, obtained before IRX-2 immunotherapy. The receptor set was obtained from a human donor with breast cancer.

This chain joins TRBV28 and TRBJ1-6, with 9 bases matching TRBD1. V shed 3 bases and J 8 bases; nucleotides not matched to a gene: 5. The V gene's germline CDR1 is MDHEN and CDR2 SYDVKM. CDR3 length equals 15 residues. The DNA for the CDR3 is TGTGCCAGCAGTTTGTCCGACAGGGGGTATTCACCCCTCCACTTT. This translates into CASSLSDRGYSPLHF.

The chain is built from TRBV19 and TRBJ1-5, with 7 bases identical to TRBD1. Germline assignment: CDR1 LNHDA and CDR2 SQIVND (reference sequence). This CDR3 spans 15 amino acids. The V gene end was trimmed by 10 bases and the J gene end by 4 bases; junction bases not matched to a gene: 13. CDR3 nucleotide sequence: TGTGCCACCAGCCTGGACAGGAGTGGAAATCAGCCCCAGCATTTT. This encodes CATSLDRSGNQPQHF. The entire variable domain, with the rest obtained from reference TRBV19 and TRBJ1-5, is as follows: DGGITQSPKYLFRKEGQNVTLSCEQNLNHDAMYWYRQDPGQGLRLIYYSQIVNDFQKGDIAEGYSVSREKKESFPLTVTSAQKNPTAFYLCATSLDRSGNQPQHFGDGTRLSIL.

The chain uses TRBV28 and TRBJ1-2, with 9 positions matching TRBD1. V dropped 6 bases and J dropped 0; count of bases not matched to a gene: 23. This CDR3 is built from 21 residues. CDR1 and CDR2 from the germline V gene are MDHEN and SYDVKM. The CDR3 nucleotides are TGTGCCAGCAGCTGGGGACAGGGAGCAAGGAGGGTCCCTCGCTCTAACTATGGCTACACCTTC. This translates into CASSWGQGARRVPRSNYGYTF.

V and J are TRBV11-3 and TRBJ2-5, with a tentative D call TRBD2 (5 bases). Trimming left V 3 bases short and J 2 bases short, with 13 bases between. The length of the CDR3 is 15 residues. Germline CDR1 SGHNT, CDR2 YENEEA. CDR3 nucleotides: TGTGCCAGCAGCTTCGAAGGGAGAGGGCAAGAGACCCAGTACTTC. Its protein is CASSFEGRGQETQYF.

The chain couples TRBV29-1 to TRBJ2-7, with D maybe TRBD2 (6 bases). The germline CDR1 and CDR2 sequences are SQVTM and ANQGSEA. CDR3 length: 14 amino acids. V lost 4 bases, J lost 4 bases, and 17 bases lay in between. CDR3 DNA sequence: TGCAGCGTTGGAGGGACTCATCGGGGGTACGAGCAGTACTTC. Encoded protein: CSVGGTHRGYEQYF.

The gene calls are TRBV5-1 and TRBJ2-1; 9 bases line up with TRBD1. The CDR3 is 14 residues long. After removal of 4 bases from V and 5 bases from J, the junction contained 4 bases not matched to a gene. Germline CDR1 is SGHRS and CDR2 is YFSETQ. This chain's CDR3 is CASSQRTGDNEQFF. The CDR3 coding sequence is TGCGCCAGCAGCCAACGGACAGGGGACAATGAGCAGTTCTTC.

This chain joins TRBV10-1 and TRBJ2-4; 7 nucleotides agree with TRBD1. J was trimmed by 1 base and V by 5 bases; bases with no gene match: 2. CDR1 and CDR2 from the germline V gene are WNHNN and SYGVQD (reference sequence). CDR3 size: 14 residues. This chain's CDR3 is CASSWDSAKNIQYF. The CDR3 DNA follows: TGCGCCAGCAGTTGGGACAGCGCCAAAAACATTCAGTACTTC.

This clone has just one count. The chain links TRBV7-1 to TRBJ1-1; D ambiguous. TRBV7-1 is filed as an ORF, its function uncertain. The CDR3 length is 18 residues. The V end was cut by 5 bases, the J end by 1 base, with 23 bases between. The CDR3, as DNA: TGTGCCAGCAGCGGGATCGGGCCGACCGCACAATCGAACACTGAAGCTTTCTTT. Its translation is CASSGIGPTAQSNTEAFF.

The chain recombines TRBV18 with TRBJ1-3; 9 nucleotides line up with TRBD1. The CDR3 covers 17 residues. Germline CDR1 KGHSH, CDR2 LQKENI. The junction had 10 bases not matched to a gene; V was cut back by 6 bases and J by 1 base. The CDR3 region has the DNA TGTGCCAGCTCCCGGGACAGGGTTTCGATATCTGGAAACACCATATATTTT. Translated, it gives CASSRDRVSISGNTIYF.

This clone was counted only a few times. The chain joins TRBV11-3 to TRBJ2-7, with D possibly TRBD2 on 5 matching bases. Trimming took 3 bases from V and 1 from J, leaving 10 bases between them. CDR1 and CDR2 (germline): SGHNT, YENEEA. The CDR3 length is 14 residues. This chain's CDR3 is CASSLVGNSYEQYF. CDR3 in DNA: TGTGCCAGCAGCTTGGTCGGGAATTCCTACGAGCAGTACTTC.

V and J are TRBV1 and TRBJ1-3. TRBV1 is marked as a pseudogene. There are 15 residues in the CDR3. Here the CDR3 DNA reads TGCGCCAGCAGCCAAGATATGGCAGCCGGAAACACCATATATTTT. Translated: CASSQDMAAGNTIYF.

This chain joins TRBV14 and TRBJ1-1, with D maybe TRBD1 (5 bases). The CDR3 spans 14 residues. Germline CDR1 SGHDN, CDR2 FVKESK. With 4 bases removed from V and 0 bases from J, the gap between germline ends came to 9 bases. CDR3 nucleotide sequence: TGTGCCAGCAGCCCATACAGGTTGAACACTGAAGCTTTCTTT. Translated: CASSPYRLNTEAFF.

CDR3 residues: CASTGGLYGETQYF. The CDR3 DNA reads TGTGCCAGCACGGGGGGCCTATATGGGGAGACCCAGTACTTC. The V and J genes are TRBV6-8 and TRBJ2-5, with D possibly matching TRBD2 (7 bases). CDR1 is MNHGY, CDR2 SAAAGT, per germline. The CDR3 is 14 residues long. V was pared by 7 bases and J by 5 bases, with 17 bases between.

The V call is TRBV19, the J call TRBJ1-3; D might be TRBD1 (5 bases). Germline CDR1 is LNHDA and CDR2 is SQIVND (reference sequence). CDR3 length: 15 amino acids. Trimming took 3 bases from V and 0 from J, leaving 9 bases between them. CDR3 coding DNA: TGTGCCAGTAGTATCCCCACAGGCTCTGGAAACACCATATATTTT. It specifies CASSIPTGSGNTIYF.

This chain uses TRBV11-3 with TRBJ2-5, with 13 bases identical to TRBD2. The CDR3 is 16 amino acids. CDR1 is SGHNT, CDR2 YENEEA, per germline. V dropped 5 bases and J dropped 5; count of bases not matched to a gene: 8. The CDR3 here is CASSQRATSGGETQYF. CDR3 DNA: TGTGCCAGCAGCCAAAGGGCGACTAGCGGGGGGGAGACCCAGTACTTC. Full variable domain (remainder filled in from reference TRBV11-3 and TRBJ2-5): EAGVVQSPRYKIIEKKQPVAFWCNPISGHNTLYWYLQNLGQGPELLIRYENEEAVDDSQLPKDRFSAERLKGVDSTLKIQPAELGDSAVYLCASSQRATSGGETQYFGPGTRLLVL.

This clone has only a few counts. The CDR3 coding sequence is TGTGCCAGCAGTTACCGGGCCCAGGGTGACGAGCAGTACTTC. Amino acid sequence: CASSYRAQGDEQYF. The chain uses TRBV6-8 and TRBJ2-7; maybe TRBD1 (5 bases). CDR3 length: 14 residues. Germline lookup yields CDR1 MNHGY and CDR2 SAAAGT. V gave up 2 bases and J gave up 5 bases, with 13 bases separating them.

The rearrangement links TRBV28 to TRBJ1-5; no firm D call. Trimming took 6 bases from V and 2 from J, leaving 5 bases between them. CDR3 size: 12 residues. Germline V CDR1 and CDR2: MDHEN, SYDVKM. Here the CDR3 reads CASREGNQPQHF. The CDR3 coding sequence is TGTGCCAGCAGGGAAGGCAATCAGCCCCAGCATTTT.